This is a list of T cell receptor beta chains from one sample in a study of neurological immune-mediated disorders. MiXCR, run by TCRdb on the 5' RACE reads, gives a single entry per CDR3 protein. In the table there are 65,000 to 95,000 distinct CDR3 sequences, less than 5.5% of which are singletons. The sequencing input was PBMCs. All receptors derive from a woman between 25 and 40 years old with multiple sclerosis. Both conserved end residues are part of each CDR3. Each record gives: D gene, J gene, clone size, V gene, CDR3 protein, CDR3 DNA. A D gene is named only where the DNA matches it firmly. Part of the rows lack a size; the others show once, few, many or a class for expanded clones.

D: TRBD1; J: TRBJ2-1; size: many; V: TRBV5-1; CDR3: CASSSGQANEQFF; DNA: TGCGCCAGCAGCTCGGGACAGGCCAACGAGCAGTTCTTC
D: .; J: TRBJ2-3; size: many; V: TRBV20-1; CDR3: CSARGVPRGRTDTQYF; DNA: TGCAGTGCTAGAGGGGTACCTCGGGGGCGCACAGATACGCAGTATTTT
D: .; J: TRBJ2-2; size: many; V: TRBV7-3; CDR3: CASAGAFGELFF; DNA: TGTGCCAGCGCGGGGGCGTTCGGGGAGCTGTTTTTT
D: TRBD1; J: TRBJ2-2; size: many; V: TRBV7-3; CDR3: CASSHGTVNTGELFF; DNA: TGTGCCAGCAGCCACGGGACAGTAAACACCGGGGAGCTGTTTTTT
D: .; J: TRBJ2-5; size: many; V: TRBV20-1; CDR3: CSASKLGSFQETQYF; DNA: TGCAGTGCTAGTAAGCTCGGCAGTTTTCAAGAGACCCAGTACTTC
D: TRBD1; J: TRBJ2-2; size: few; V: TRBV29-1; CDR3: CSARTGGSVAGELFF; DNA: TGCAGCGCACGGACAGGGGGTAGCGTCGCCGGGGAGCTGTTTTTT
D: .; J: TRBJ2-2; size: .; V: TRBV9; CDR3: CASSVEHGELFF; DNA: TGTGCCAGCAGCGTAGAACACGGGGAGCTGTTTTTT
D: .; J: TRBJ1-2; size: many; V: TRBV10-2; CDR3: CASSERQGGGYGYTF; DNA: TGCGCCAGCAGTGAGAGGCAGGGTGGGGGCTATGGCTACACCTTC
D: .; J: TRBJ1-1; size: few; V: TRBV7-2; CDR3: CASSTWGGTEAFF; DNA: TGTGCCAGCAGCACCTGGGGGGGCACTGAAGCTTTCTTT
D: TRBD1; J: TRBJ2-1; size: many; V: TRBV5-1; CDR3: CASSAGQGGYNEQFF; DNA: TGCGCCAGCAGCGCGGGACAGGGGGGCTACAATGAGCAGTTCTTC